This entry is about one TCR beta chain. The target antigen is unknown. The data were taken from a study of vaccination and CD4 T cells after COVID-19. About the research overall: Post-vaccine sampling followed dose two by a median roughly 76 days (range 14 to 241).

Treatment defined: roughly ten-day PBMC culture with coronavirus spike peptide pools or control peptides (ViraFEST assay). Positive PCR dates covered March to December 2020, before US Alpha, Beta and Delta variants. Peptide pools at approximately 10 ug/ml and IL-2 at approximately 10 IU/ml were added to cultures of two million PBMCs per well. Sequenced with the Oncomine TCR Beta short-read assay was DNA taken from cultured CD4+ T cells. TCRdb re-called the PCR reads with MiXCR, one entry per CDR3 protein. The sample shows 3,000 to 4,000 distinct CDR3 sequences, over 15% of them seen only once. This CDR3 is 14 amino acids long. V gave up 6 bases and J gave up 3 bases, with 15 bases separating them. Germline V gene lookup returns CDR1 SGHTA and CDR2 FQGNSA.

The TCR comes from a human donor who had recovered from COVID-19. The chain carries TRBV7-2 and TRBJ2-7, with D unclear. The sample was CD4+ T cells from blood, cultured in vitro. The chain's CDR3 is CASRYTDGNYEQYF. The CDR3 DNA is TGTGCCAGCAGATATACAGACGGAAACTACGAGCAGTACTTC.